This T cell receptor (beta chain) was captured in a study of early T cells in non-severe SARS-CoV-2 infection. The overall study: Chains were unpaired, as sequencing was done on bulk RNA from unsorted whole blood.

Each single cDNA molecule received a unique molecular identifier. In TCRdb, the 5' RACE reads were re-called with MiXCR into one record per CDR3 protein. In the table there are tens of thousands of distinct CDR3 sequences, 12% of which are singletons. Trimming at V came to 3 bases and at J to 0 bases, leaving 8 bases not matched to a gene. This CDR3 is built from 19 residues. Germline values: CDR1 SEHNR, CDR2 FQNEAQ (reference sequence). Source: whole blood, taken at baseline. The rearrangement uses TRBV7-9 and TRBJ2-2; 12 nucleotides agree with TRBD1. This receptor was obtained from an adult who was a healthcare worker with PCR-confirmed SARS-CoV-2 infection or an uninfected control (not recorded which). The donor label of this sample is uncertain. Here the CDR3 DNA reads TGTGCCAGCAGCTTTCCGGGACAGGGGGCTATGACGAACACCGGGGAGCTGTTTTTT. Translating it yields CASSFPGQGAMTNTGELFF.